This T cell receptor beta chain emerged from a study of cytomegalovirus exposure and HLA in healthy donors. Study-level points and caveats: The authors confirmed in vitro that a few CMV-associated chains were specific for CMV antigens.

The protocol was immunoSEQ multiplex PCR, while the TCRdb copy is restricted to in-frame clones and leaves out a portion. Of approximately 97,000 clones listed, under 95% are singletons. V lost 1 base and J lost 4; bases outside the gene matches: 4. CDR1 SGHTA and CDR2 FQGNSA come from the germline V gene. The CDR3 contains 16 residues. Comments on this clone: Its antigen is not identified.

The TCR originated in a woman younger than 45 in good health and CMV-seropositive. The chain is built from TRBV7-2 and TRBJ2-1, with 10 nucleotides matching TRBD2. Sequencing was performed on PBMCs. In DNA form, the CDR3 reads TGTGCCAGCAGCTTAGAAAGGACTAGCGGATACAATGAGCAGTTCTTC. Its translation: CASSLERTSGYNEQFF.